The 11 T cell receptor beta chains reported below all come from one sample, sequenced in a study of blood T cell repertoires in COVID-19. The repertoire was sequenced with immunoSEQ multiplex PCR; TCRdb's copy has only in-frame clones and lacks some. The sample has 100,000 or so clones; about 85% are singletons. Sequencing used peripheral blood. Receptors originate from a man aged 45-65 years with acute or convalescent COVID-19.

The chain couples TRBV2 to TRBJ2-2; D possibly corresponds to TRBD1 (5 bases). CDR3 length equals 15 residues. Germline V lookup: CDR1 SNHLY, CDR2 FYNNEI. V was shortened by 4 bases and J by 7 bases, with 16 bases between the two germline ends. CDR3: CASSGGQGSSGELFF. In DNA form, the CDR3 reads TGTGCCAGCAGTGGGGGCCAGGGTAGTAGCGGGGAGCTGTTTTTT.

V usage is TRBV10-3 and J usage is TRBJ1-1; a possible D gene is TRBD1 (6 bases). V was pared by 4 bases and J by 1 base, with 7 bases between. Germline V gene lookup returns CDR1 ENHRY and CDR2 SYGVKD. The CDR3 totals 13 residues. CDR3 DNA sequence: TGTGCCATCAGTGTGACAGGGAACACTGAAGCTTTCTTT. This sequence encodes CAISVTGNTEAFF.

The chain combines TRBV24-1 with TRBJ2-5, with D possibly being TRBD1 (6 bases). The CDR3 has 15 amino acids. The germline V gene has CDR1 KGHDR and CDR2 SFDVKD. Deletions cut 1 base from V and 5 bases from J, with 13 bases between. The CDR3 here is CATSDFSRGVETQYF. CDR3 nucleotide sequence: TGTGCCACCAGTGATTTTAGCAGGGGCGTGGAGACCCAGTACTTC.

This clone has a single count. The chain employs TRBV3-1 (or the pseudogene TRBV3-2) and TRBJ1-4, with 10 bases aligning to TRBD1. The CDR3 is made up of 15 amino acids. V lost 4 bases and J lost 9; bases outside the gene matches: 8. CDR1 LGHDT and CDR2 YNNKEL come from the germline V gene (reference sequence). The CDR3 protein is CASSRDGTGEKKLFF. CDR3 sequence (DNA): TGTGCCAGCAGCCGGGATGGGACAGGGGAGAAAAAACTGTTTTTT.

The rearrangement joins TRBV3-1 (or the pseudogene TRBV3-2) to TRBJ2-3; TRBD2 agrees at 9 bases. CDR1 is LGHDT, CDR2 YNNKEL, per germline (reference sequence). Trimming removed 4 bases from V and 0 bases from J; junction bases left unmatched: 2. CDR3 length equals 15 residues. CDR3 DNA sequence: TGTGCCAGCAGCCTGACTAGCGGTAGCACAGATACGCAGTATTTT. Protein: CASSLTSGSTDTQYF.

This sequence joins TRBV28 and TRBJ1-3; 7 bases agree with TRBD1. Germline CDR1 is MDHEN and CDR2 is SYDVKM. J gave up 2 bases and V 8 bases, and 6 bases lay outside the gene matches. CDR3 size: 14 residues. CDR3 amino acids: CASRSTGAGNTIYF. DNA for the CDR3: TGTGCCAGCCGTTCCACAGGGGCTGGAAACACCATATATTTT. Combining the CDR3 with reference TRBV28 and TRBJ1-3 gives the whole variable domain DVKVTQSSRYLVKRTGEKVFLECVQDMDHENMFWYRQDPGLGLRLIYFSYDVKMKEKGDIPEGYSVSREKKERFSLILESASTNQTSMYLCASRSTGAGNTIYFGEGSWLTVV.

The V call is TRBV7-9, the J call TRBJ2-3; 10 bases are a match to TRBD2. The CDR3 spans 14 residues. CDR1 and CDR2 (germline): SEHNR, FQNEAQ (reference sequence). The trim removed 8 bases at V and 4 bases at J, leaving 6 bases unmatched. The CDR3 sequence is CASVVAGGADTQYF. In DNA form, the CDR3 reads TGTGCCAGCGTCGTAGCGGGGGGTGCAGATACGCAGTATTTT. Full variable domain (rest looked up from reference TRBV7-9 and TRBJ2-3): DTGVSQNPRHKITKRGQNVTFRCDPISEHNRLYWYRQTLGQGPEFLTYFQNEAQLEKSRLLSDRFSAERPKGSFSTLEIQRTEQGDSAMYLCASVVAGGADTQYFGPGTRLTVL.

V and J are TRBV19 and TRBJ1-5, with D possibly matching TRBD1 (6 bases). CDR3 size: 14 residues. Germline CDR1 is LNHDA and CDR2 is SQIVND (reference sequence). V was cut by 5 bases and J by 6 bases, with 14 bases left in between. This chain's CDR3 is CASSLQGIGQPQHF. In nucleotides, the CDR3 is TGTGCCAGTAGTCTACAGGGTATCGGTCAGCCCCAGCATTTT.

The V gene is TRBV7-9, the J gene TRBJ2-2; perhaps TRBD1 as D (5 bases). Deletions cut 5 bases from V and 3 bases from J, with 13 bases between. Germline CDR1 reads SEHNR; CDR2 reads FQNEAQ (reference sequence). This CDR3 contains 15 residues. The CDR3 bases are TGTGCCAGCAGCCCAAATGACAGATACACCGGGGAGCTGTTTTTT. Amino acid sequence: CASSPNDRYTGELFF.

This chain links TRBV15 with TRBJ1-5; possible D gene TRBD1, 5 bases. Trimming left V 0 bases short and J 3 bases short, with 9 bases between. The length of the CDR3 is 15 residues. Germline V gene sequence: CDR1 LNHNV, CDR2 YYDKDF (reference sequence). This chain's CDR3 is CATSRDDRFNQPQHF. The CDR3 coding sequence is TGTGCCACCAGCAGAGATGACAGATTCAATCAGCCCCAGCATTTT.

The J gene is TRBJ2-7, the V gene TRBV5-5; D is possibly TRBD1 (6 bases). Trimming took 2 bases from V and 5 from J, leaving 17 bases between them. Germline V gene sequence: CDR1 SGHKS, CDR2 YYEKEE (reference sequence). The CDR3 extends over 15 amino acids. The CDR3 DNA reads as TGTGCCAGCAGCTTCTCCGGGACAAGGCTAAACGAGCAGTACTTC. Protein sequence: CASSFSGTRLNEQYF.